This T cell receptor (beta chain) was recovered during a study of STAT5B mutations in CD4+ large granular lymphocyte leukemia. Study observations and caveats: Data were not HLA-matched across samples. No patients shared main leukemic clonotypes, though about 24% appeared at low frequency elsewhere. Top patient clones used TRBV06 genes more often: 8/27 versus 2/35 in controls.

Profiling relied on immunoSEQ multiplex PCR, and the TCRdb table lists in-frame clones only, not all of them. The sample has roughly 24,000 clones; about 78% are singletons. From germline, CDR1 is SGHTA and CDR2 FQGNSA. V was shortened by 5 bases and J by 2 bases, with 15 bases between the two germline ends. There are 15 residues in the CDR3. Healthy controls were blood donor buffy coats. A word on this clone: Its target is unknown.

Sequencing input: CD4+ T cells from blood buffy coats. The sequence came from a human donor in good health. The chain employs TRBV7-2 and TRBJ2-5; possibly TRBD1 for D (6 bases). CDR3 loop: CASSPTGTVQETQYF. The DNA for the CDR3 is TGTGCCAGCAGCCCGACAGGAACCGTACAAGAGACCCAGTACTTC.